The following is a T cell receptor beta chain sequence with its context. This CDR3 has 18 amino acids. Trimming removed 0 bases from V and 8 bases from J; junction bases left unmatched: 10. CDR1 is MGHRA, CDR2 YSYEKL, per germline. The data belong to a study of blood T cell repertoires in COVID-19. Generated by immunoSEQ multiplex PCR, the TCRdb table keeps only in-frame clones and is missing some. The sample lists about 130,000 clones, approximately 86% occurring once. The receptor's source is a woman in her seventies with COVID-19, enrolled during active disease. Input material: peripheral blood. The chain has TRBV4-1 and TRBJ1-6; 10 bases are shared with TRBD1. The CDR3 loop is CASSQEQMTGGGDSPLHF. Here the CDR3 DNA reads TGCGCCAGCAGCCAAGAACAAATGACAGGGGGCGGGGATTCACCCCTCCACTTT.